The rows below give T cell receptor beta chains drawn from one sample of a study of spatial heterogeneity in lung cancer. TCRdb used MiXCR to reprocess the 5' RACE reads, holding one entry per CDR3 protein. In the table there are around 120,000 distinct CDR3 sequences, 9.5% to 15% of which are singletons. The sequencing here drew on PBMCs, taken at follow-up. The source is a male donor with early-stage non-small cell lung cancer. CDR3s include the opening cysteine and the closing phenylalanine or tryptophan. A D gene is named only where the DNA matches it firmly. Size is stated for part of the rows, as once, few or many counts, or as a class when the clone is expanded.

D gene,J gene,V gene,clone size,CDR3 protein,CDR3 DNA
NA,TRBJ1-5,TRBV6-5,NA,CASSYKPTGDQPQHF,TGTGCCAGCAGTTACAAACCGACAGGAGATCAGCCCCAGCATTTT
NA,TRBJ2-7,TRBV7-2,many,CANALGHRTYEQYF,TGTGCCAACGCCCTTGGGCACAGGACCTACGAGCAGTACTTC
NA,TRBJ2-2,TRBV20-1,NA,CSAVQGNTGELFF,TGCAGTGCGGTACAGGGCAACACCGGGGAGCTGTTTTTT
TRBD1,TRBJ2-5,TRBV7-2,NA,CASSPNRGRETQYF,TGTGCCAGCAGCCCTAACAGGGGACGGGAGACCCAGTACTTC
NA,TRBJ1-2,TRBV20-1,NA,CSAKQGYSNYGYTF,TGCAGTGCGAAACAGGGCTACTCCAACTATGGCTACACCTTC
NA,TRBJ2-5,TRBV12-3/TRBV12-4,few,CASSLNSEETQYF,TGTGCCAGCAGTTTAAACAGCGAAGAGACCCAGTACTTC
TRBD2,TRBJ2-2,TRBV11-2,many,CASSRLAPGELFF,TGTGCCAGCAGCCGACTAGCGCCCGGGGAGCTGTTTTTT
NA,TRBJ2-4,TRBV4-3,few,CASSQDEGGRGNNIQYF,TGCGCCAGCAGCCAAGATGAGGGGGGAAGGGGCAATAACATTCAGTACTTC
NA,TRBJ2-7,TRBV20-1,many,CSAPDPFSYEQYF,TGCAGTGCTCCCGACCCCTTCTCCTACGAGCAGTACTTC
TRBD1,TRBJ1-2,TRBV4-3,few,CASSQDLAQGIYGYTF,TGCGCCAGCAGCCAAGATTTAGCACAGGGGATCTATGGCTACACCTTC